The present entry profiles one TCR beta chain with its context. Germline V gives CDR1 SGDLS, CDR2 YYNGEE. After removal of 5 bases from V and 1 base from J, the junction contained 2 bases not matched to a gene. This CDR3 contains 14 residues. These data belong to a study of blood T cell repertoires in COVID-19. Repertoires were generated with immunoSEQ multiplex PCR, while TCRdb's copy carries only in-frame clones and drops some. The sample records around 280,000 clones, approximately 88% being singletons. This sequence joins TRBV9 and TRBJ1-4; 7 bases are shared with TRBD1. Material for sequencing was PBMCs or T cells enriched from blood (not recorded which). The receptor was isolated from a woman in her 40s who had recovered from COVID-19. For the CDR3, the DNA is TGTGCCAGCAGTGGGGACAGAACTAATGAAAAACTGTTTTTT. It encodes CASSGDRTNEKLFF.